Listed below are T cell receptor beta chains from one sample, sequenced in a study of technical replicates of blood from a few donors. Sequencing used immunoSEQ multiplex PCR; TCRdb keeps in-frame clones, though not all of them. The sample comprises tens of thousands of clones, around 94% of which are singletons, and about 0.25% rests with the top ten. The sample was T cells isolated from PBMCs. These TCRs come from a human donor in good health. Each CDR3 is given with its conserved first and last residue. D genes are given only for firm matches. Expanded clones are given a class, and other clones once, few, many or no size at all.

j_call clone_size d_call v_call cdr3_nt cdr3_aa
TRBJ2-7 once NA TRBV4-1 TGCGCCAGCAGCCAACCAACAGAATCCTACGAGCAGTACTTC CASSQPTESYEQYF
TRBJ1-5 NA TRBD1 TRBV5-1 TGCGCCAGCAGCTTGAGGGGACAGGATAATCAGCCCCAGCATTTT CASSLRGQDNQPQHF
TRBJ1-2 NA TRBD1 TRBV5-1 TGCGCCAGCAGCATTAGGACAGGTTCTTTATTGTGGGATGGCTACACCTTC CASSIRTGSLLWDGYTF
TRBJ2-1 NA TRBD2 TRBV19 TGTGCCAGTACCCTCGGGGCTAGCGGGGGCAATGAGCAGTTCTTC CASTLGASGGNEQFF
TRBJ2-7 NA NA TRBV5-6 TGTGCCAGCAGCTTTGGAGACGGTGCGTCCTACGAGCAGTACTTC CASSFGDGASYEQYF
TRBJ2-5 NA TRBD1 TRBV15 TGTGCCACCAGCAGAGTGGTGCTACAGGGGGTTGTCCCAGAGACCCAGTACTTC CATSRVVLQGVVPETQYF
TRBJ2-3 NA NA TRBV2 TGTGCCAGCAGTGACCTTAGCACAGATACGCAGTATTTT CASSDLSTDTQYF
TRBJ2-5 NA TRBD2 TRBV18 TGTGCCAGCTCACGTGCGGGAGCAGAGACCCAGTACTTC CASSRAGAETQYF
TRBJ1-5 NA NA TRBV19 TGTGCCAGTAGTATTCGGCTTACCCGGGGGGCATTTCCCAATAGCAATCAGCCCCAGCATTTT CASSIRLTRGAFPNSNQPQHF
TRBJ2-7 NA TRBD2 TRBV15 TGTGCCACCAGCAGGGGACTAGCAGGCTACGAGCAGTACTTC CATSRGLAGYEQYF
TRBJ2-2 once NA TRBV7-3 TGTGCCAGCAGCCCATCCGGGGGGCGGACCGGGGAGCTGTTTTTT CASSPSGGRTGELFF
TRBJ2-5 NA NA TRBV5-1 TGCGCCAGCAGCTTATCCCGCAGGGGGGCAAGCGGGGGATTAGAGACCCAGTACTTC CASSLSRRGASGGLETQYF
TRBJ1-2 NA NA TRBV5-6 TGTGCCAGCAGCTTGGCCGGGAACTATGGCTACACCTTC CASSLAGNYGYTF
TRBJ2-5 NA TRBD1 TRBV6-1 TGTGCCGTTGAAGATACGACAGGGGCTGAGACCCAGTACTTC CAVEDTTGAETQYF